Following are 24 T cell receptor beta chains from one sample sequenced in a study of T-cell memory formation after mild COVID-19. TCRdb redid the calling of the 5' RACE reads with MiXCR, one entry per CDR3 protein. This table holds 350,000 to 500,000 distinct CDR3 sequences, about a sixth found once. Sequencing was done on a sample of PBMCs or a T cell subset sorted from them (not recorded which). The receptors derive from a young man who had mild COVID-19 (a few samples of this study predate the infection). Cell type and time point are not known.

The V call is TRBV6-2 or TRBV6-3, the J call TRBJ2-1, with 9 bases matching TRBD1. The V gene's germline CDR1 is MNHEY and CDR2 SVGEGT. The CDR3 is made up of 14 amino acids. The V segment lost 6 bases and the J segment 8 bases; nucleotides outside the gene matches: 8. The CDR3 bases are TGTGCCAGCAGCTTCCGGGACAGGGTCGATGAGCAGTTCTTC. Translated, it gives CASSFRDRVDEQFF.

This clonotype appeared a few times. The chain employs TRBV19 and TRBJ2-1, with D unclear. CDR1 is LNHDA and CDR2 is SQIVND in the germline V gene (reference sequence). V gave up 7 bases and J gave up 10 bases, with 14 bases separating them. There are 12 residues in the CDR3. This CDR3 reads CASTPNEREQFF. DNA for the CDR3: TGTGCCAGTACCCCAAACGAAAGGGAGCAGTTCTTC.

This rearrangement joins TRBV4-3 to TRBJ1-1; D might be TRBD1 (5 bases). The CDR3 extends over 15 amino acids. V lost 5 bases and J lost 1, with 14 bases in between. Germline V CDR1 and CDR2: LGHNA, YSLEER. DNA of the CDR3: TGCGCCAGCAGCGACCAGGGTATCGGGAACACTGAAGCTTTCTTT. It encodes CASSDQGIGNTEAFF.

This clonotype appeared a few times. The V gene is TRBV7-6, the J gene TRBJ1-5; D call uncertain. The ends were cut back, 1 base at V and 9 bases at J, with 19 bases in the middle. The CDR3 totals 16 residues. Germline CDR1 SGHVS, CDR2 FNYEAQ. Here the CDR3 reads CASSLGAAQLEGPQHF. CDR3 nucleotides: TGTGCCAGCAGCTTAGGGGCAGCTCAATTGGAAGGGCCCCAGCATTTT.

The chain is built from TRBV7-3 and TRBJ2-2; maybe TRBD1 (6 bases). V was cut by 6 bases and J by 4 bases, with 12 bases left in between. Germline V lookup: CDR1 SGHTA, CDR2 FQGTGA. The CDR3 runs to 14 residues. The CDR3 nucleotides are TGTGCCAGCAGGGGGGCTCGAGGCACCGGGGAGCTGTTTTTT. Amino acids: CASRGARGTGELFF.

This clonotype turned up a few times. J is TRBJ1-1 and V is TRBV2; D not resolved. The CDR3 totals 15 residues. From germline, CDR1 is SNHLY and CDR2 FYNNEI. Trimming pared 4 bases from V and 1 base from J, leaving 13 bases between. DNA for the CDR3: TGTGCCAGCAGTGGCAGCAGGCGGGCGAACACTGAAGCTTTCTTT. This gives the protein CASSGSRRANTEAFF. The full variable domain, its missing parts supplied by reference TRBV2 and TRBJ1-1, is EPEVTQTPSHQVTQMGQEVILRCVPISNHLYFYWYRQILGQKVEFLVSFYNNEISEKSEIFDDQFSVERPDGSNFTLKIRSTKLEDSAMYFCASSGSRRANTEAFFGQGTRLTVV.

This clonotype was seen more than once but under ten times. One end of the junction varies from germline; a read error may be responsible. This chain links TRBV7-7 with TRBJ2-3, with D perhaps TRBD2 (6 bases). CDR1 and CDR2 (germline): SSHAT, FNYEAQ (reference sequence). The length of the CDR3 is 16 residues. The CDR3 nucleotides read TGTGCTAGCAGCCGGGGCCCGGGGGTTCGCACAGATACGCAGTATTTT. This sequence encodes CASSRGPGVRTDTQYF.

The V call is TRBV6-2 or TRBV6-3, the J call TRBJ1-5, with D possibly TRBD1 on 5 matching bases. Per germline, CDR1 MNHEY and CDR2 SVGEGT. CDR3 length: 16 amino acids. V was trimmed by 3 bases and J by 0 bases, leaving 12 bases between them. CDR3 DNA sequence: TGTGCCAGCAGTTATAGACAGCCTACTAGCAATCAGCCCCAGCATTTT. This translates into CASSYRQPTSNQPQHF.

J is TRBJ2-6 and V is TRBV14; maybe TRBD1 (6 bases). Trimming shortened V by 8 bases and J by 1 base, and 12 bases separated the two germline ends. The germline V gene encodes CDR1 SGHDN and CDR2 FVKESK. This CDR3 spans 15 amino acids. The CDR3 protein is CASRVTGSGANVLTF. CDR3 sequence (DNA): TGTGCCAGCCGGGTAACAGGGTCTGGGGCCAACGTCCTGACTTTC.

This rearrangement joins TRBV7-9 to TRBJ2-5; tentatively, D is TRBD2 (5 bases). The CDR3 is 16 amino acids. Per the germline V gene, CDR1 is SEHNR and CDR2 is FQNEAQ (reference sequence). Trimming removed 4 bases from V and 5 bases from J, with 20 bases in between. The CDR3 DNA follows: TGTGCCAGCAGCTCTCGCAGCGGTTCATGGGATGAGACCCAGTACTTC. This sequence encodes CASSSRSGSWDETQYF.

This rearrangement joins TRBV20-1 to TRBJ1-4, with unresolved D. Looked up from germline, CDR1 is DFQATT and CDR2 is SNEGSKA (reference sequence). Trimming shortened V by 3 bases and J by 7 bases, and 9 bases separated the two germline ends. The CDR3 is 12 residues long. CDR3 coding DNA: TGCAGTGCTAGCGGAATCGGTGAAAAACTGTTTTTT. Residues: CSASGIGEKLFF.

Comments on this clonotype: The final CDR3 position lacks the conserved phenylalanine or tryptophan, pointing to a likely read error. The DNA is omitted, as the CDR3 cannot be located on it reliably, and the CDR3 follows TCRdb's listing. V and J are TRBV6-8 and TRBJ2-7; the listed D gene, TRBD1, was not tested against the DNA. From germline, CDR1 is MNHGY and CDR2 SAAAGT. Inclusive of both ends, the CDR3 amounts to 12 amino acids. The CDR3 protein is CASSKGRDRGMS.

This chain connects TRBV7-8 to TRBJ1-3, with D tentatively TRBD1 (5 bases). V lost 5 bases and J 2 bases, leaving 13 bases between the germline ends. This CDR3 is 15 amino acids long. Per germline, CDR1 SGHVS and CDR2 FQNEAQ. The CDR3 DNA reads TGTGCCAGCAGCGGGGGGACGGGAACTGGAAACACCATATATTTT. Amino acid sequence: CASSGGTGTGNTIYF.

This clonotype was recorded at least ten times. V is TRBV7-9 and J is TRBJ2-6; D not resolved. Germline CDR1 SEHNR, CDR2 FQNEAQ (reference sequence). The CDR3 has 14 amino acids. V shed 3 bases and J shed 0 bases, with 3 bases lying between them. CDR3 residues: CASSLNSGANVLTF. Written as DNA, the CDR3 is TGTGCCAGCAGCTTGAACTCTGGGGCCAACGTCCTGACTTTC.

This clonotype showed up many times. V is TRBV12-5 and J is TRBJ2-7, with D possibly TRBD1 on 6 matching bases. Germline CDR1 reads LGHNT; CDR2 reads FRNRAP. Trimming took 9 bases from V and 1 from J, leaving 13 bases between them. The CDR3 sequence is 13 residues long. The CDR3 coding sequence is TGTGCTAGCCTTCAGGGGAATTCCTACGAGCAGTACTTC. Its translation: CASLQGNSYEQYF. The full variable domain, in which reference TRBV12-5 and TRBJ2-7 provide the parts outside the CDR3, is DARVTQTPRHKVTEMGQEVTMRCQPILGHNTVFWYRQTMMQGLELLAYFRNRAPLDDSGMPKDRFSAEMPDATLATLKIQPSEPRDSAVYFCASLQGNSYEQYFGPGTRLTVT.

This clonotype was picked up a small number of times. V and J are TRBV20-1 and TRBJ2-1; D unclear. Germline CDR1 is DFQATT and CDR2 is SNEGSKA (reference sequence). The CDR3 is made up of 12 amino acids. Trimming took off 3 bases at V and 8 bases at J, with 11 bases between the two ends. This CDR3 is CSARVESHEQFF. As DNA, the CDR3 is TGCAGTGCTAGGGTAGAAAGCCATGAGCAGTTCTTC.

V is TRBV25-1 and J is TRBJ2-5; D assignment may be TRBD1 or TRBD2 (5 bases each). V was trimmed by 0 bases and J by 5 bases, leaving 10 bases between them. Looked up from germline, CDR1 is MGHDK and CDR2 is SYGVNS. The CDR3 extends over 14 amino acids. The CDR3 sequence: CASSEYGARETQYF. The CDR3 DNA reads TGTGCCAGCAGTGAATACGGGGCTAGGGAGACCCAGTACTTC.

This rearrangement joins TRBV7-9 to TRBJ2-7; unclear D gene. The ends were cut back, 3 bases at V and 3 bases at J, with 9 bases in the middle. This CDR3 has 13 amino acids. Germline CDR1 SEHNR, CDR2 FQNEAQ (reference sequence). The chain's CDR3 is CASSLLGFYEQYF. The CDR3 DNA reads as TGTGCCAGCAGCTTGTTGGGGTTCTACGAGCAGTACTTC.

The chain is built from TRBV6-2 or TRBV6-3 and TRBJ2-1; 8 nucleotides match TRBD2. The germline V gene encodes CDR1 MNHEY and CDR2 SVGEGT. There are 15 residues in the CDR3. J gave up 9 bases and V 1 base, and 8 bases lay outside the gene matches. In DNA, the CDR3 is TGTGCCAGCAGTTACTTCGTCGGGGGGGCCTCTGAGCAGTTCTTC. It encodes CASSYFVGGASEQFF.

In this sample, this clonotype turned up a few times. This chain joins TRBV6-5 and TRBJ1-1; D possibly corresponds to TRBD1 (6 bases). CDR1 and CDR2 from the germline V gene are MNHEY and SVGAGI. Between the trimmed V and J ends, which lost 4 bases and 3 bases, there was a span of 15 bases. The CDR3 is 15 amino acids. CDR3 residues: CASSSPEGGDTEAFF. CDR3 nucleotides: TGTGCCAGCAGTTCCCCGGAAGGGGGGGACACTGAAGCTTTCTTT.

This clonotype is a singleton in its sample. Because the CDR3 is missing its conserved closing phenylalanine or tryptophan, this is likely a read error. This sequence joins TRBV7-2 and TRBJ2-1; 8 bases fit TRBD2. Germline CDR1 reads SGHTA; CDR2 reads FQGNSA. V lost 5 bases, J lost 9 bases, and 9 bases stayed unmatched. The CDR3 consists of 14 residues. This chain's CDR3 is CASSVGLARGEQFS. Written as DNA, the CDR3 is TGTGCCAGCAGCGTAGGACTAGCTCGGGGTGAGCAGTTCTCC.

This clonotype occurred a few times. V and J are TRBV7-9 and TRBJ2-3; no definite D call. CDR3 length: 14 amino acids. Trimming took 5 bases from V and 1 from J, leaving 10 bases between them. CDR1 SEHNR and CDR2 FQNEAQ come from the germline V gene (reference sequence). CDR3 amino acids: CASSPVFGTDTQYF. In DNA, the CDR3 is TGTGCCAGCAGCCCGGTGTTTGGCACAGATACGCAGTATTTT.

V and J are TRBV20-1 and TRBJ1-2; TRBD1 aligns across 9 bases. Germline CDR1 reads DFQATT; CDR2 reads SNEGSKA (reference sequence). This CDR3 is built from 14 residues. The J segment lost 2 bases and the V segment lost 5 bases, leaving 6 bases of the junction unmatched. This CDR3 reads CSAVHRGQNYGYTF. In nucleotides, the CDR3 is TGCAGTGCTGTACACAGGGGGCAAAACTATGGCTACACCTTC.

This clonotype was detected a few times. The chain is built from TRBV5-1 and TRBJ1-6; 8 positions match TRBD1. There are 15 residues in the CDR3. Trimming at V came to 4 bases and at J to 14 bases, leaving 14 bases not matched to a gene. Germline V gives CDR1 SGHRS, CDR2 YFSETQ. Here the CDR3 DNA reads TGCGCCAGCAGCGATCGAGCGGACAGGGATGGGGCCCTCCACTTT. Residues: CASSDRADRDGALHF.